The present T cell receptor (beta chain) was sequenced within a study of blood T cell repertoires in COVID-19. Looking at the study overall: Both acute and convalescent COVID-19 samples were obtained from the United States, Italy and Spain.

The junction had 10 bases not matched to a gene; V was cut back by 6 bases and J by 5 bases. CDR1 and CDR2 (germline): SGHTA, FQGNSA. This CDR3 spans 15 amino acids. Source study methods: Estimated nucleated cell counts came from reference gene primer amplification. Measured with immunoSEQ multiplex PCR; TCRdb has only the in-frame clones, and not every one. V, J and clone size reflect that table, while D and trimming were determined from the DNA. This sample has around 200,000 clones, with 86% found just once. In terms of age and location, participants ranged from about 18 to 95 years and lived in around 22 US areas.

The sample consisted of PBMCs or T cells enriched from blood (not recorded which). The TCR sequence derives from a man aged 35 to 55 with acute COVID-19. This chain uses TRBV7-2 with TRBJ2-1, with 7 bases identical to TRBD2. In DNA form, the CDR3 reads TGTGCCAGCAGTATTGGGCTAGCGGAACACAATGAGCAGTTCTTC. Protein sequence: CASSIGLAEHNEQFF.